This T cell receptor beta chain came from a study of post-analysis software for immune sequencing data. General study findings and limits: With TRBV5-6, TRBV5-1 and TRBV20-1 included, 5 or 6 TRBV segments were more frequent in patients than in controls. Strong co-clustering by F measure was seen for same-batch samples.

cDNA libraries for TCR beta contained unique molecular identifiers. Yield was 500,000 to 600,000 cDNA molecules from 1 to 10 million T cells. TCRdb reprocessed the PCR reads with MiXCR, giving one entry per CDR3 protein. The repertoire holds about 500,000 distinct CDR3 sequences, with roughly 45% as singletons. This CDR3 has 11 residues. V gave up 8 bases and J gave up 9 bases, with 11 bases separating them. Germline CDR1 and CDR2: MDHEN and SYDVKM. This clonotype has only a few counts. Its antigen is not known. The clonotype comes from a girl aged 5 to 17 with multiple sclerosis. J is TRBJ2-1 and V is TRBV28; TRBD2 is a possible D gene (5 bases). The sample was blood. CDR3 sequence: CASAGGSEQFF. The CDR3 DNA follows: TGTGCCAGCGCTGGAGGAAGTGAGCAGTTCTTC.